The 15 T cell receptor beta chains given below trace back to one sample, sequenced in a study of T cell repertoires in cytomegalovirus infection (dated by TCRdb to the late 2010s). The sequencer listed for this sample is Illumina HiSeq 1500. Using fastp trimming at Q25 and MiXCR clonotype assembly, TCRdb reanalyzed the public sequencing data and kept in-frame beta chains. Merged by CDR3 protein, the rows form single entries marked with the most common genes and DNA. Here the sample has around 740,000 distinct CDR3 sequences; 35% to 45% occur a single time. Around 2.8% of the sample is taken by the ten largest. Sequencing input: PBMCs. These TCRs come from a human donor in good health (CMV status not recorded). Some clones in this sample may be carry-over from other donors' samples.

The rearrangement links TRBV5-6 to TRBJ1-1; possibly TRBD1 for D (6 bases). Trimming took off 6 bases at V and 7 bases at J, with 13 bases between the two ends. This CDR3 region has 12 residues. CDR1 SGHDT and CDR2 YYEEEE come from the germline V gene. As DNA, the CDR3 is TGTGCCAGCACATGGGGGGCAGGTGAAGCTTTCTTT. This sequence encodes CASTWGAGEAFF.

The CDR3 is CASSAHLKGKLFF. The CDR3 bases are TGTGCCAGCAGTGCCCATCTTAAAGGGAAACTGTTTTTT. V and J are TRBV6-5 and TRBJ1-4; D ambiguous. Germline-derived CDR1 and CDR2 are MNHEY and SVGAGI. The ends were cut back, 5 bases at V and 11 bases at J, with 15 bases in the middle. The CDR3 has 13 amino acids.

The chain carries TRBV7-6 and TRBJ1-1, with 7 bases fitting TRBD1. CDR3 length: 13 residues. The germline V gene encodes CDR1 SGHVS and CDR2 FNYEAQ. V was pared by 5 bases and J by 8 bases, with 8 bases of the junction left unmatched. The CDR3 spells CASSQGGTREAFF. CDR3 bases: TGTGCCAGCAGCCAGGGGGGAACAAGGGAAGCTTTCTTT. Full variable domain (remainder filled in from reference TRBV7-6 and TRBJ1-1): GAGVSQSPRYKVTKRGQDVALRCDPISGHVSLYWYRQALGQGPEFLTYFNYEAQQDKSGLPNDRFSAERPEGSISTLTIQRTEQRDSAMYRCASSQGGTREAFFGQGTRLTVV.

The gene calls are TRBV7-9 and TRBJ1-3; D is uncertain. Germline CDR1 and CDR2: SEHNR and FQNEAQ (reference sequence). The CDR3 extends over 14 amino acids. Trimming stripped 4 bases from V and 4 bases from J, with 11 bases between. In DNA, the CDR3 is TGTGCCAGCAGCTCTACCATAGCAGGAAACACCATATATTTT. Translated, it gives CASSSTIAGNTIYF.

The chain joins TRBV7-9 to TRBJ1-2; D gene uncertain. CDR3 size: 12 residues. The germline V gene has CDR1 SEHNR and CDR2 FQNEAQ (reference sequence). The V and J ends lost 3 bases and 6 bases respectively, with 8 bases between them. In nucleotides, the CDR3 is TGTGCCAGCAGCTTGCAGGTGGATGGCTACACCTTC. Translation gives CASSLQVDGYTF.

As for this clonotype: An end of the junction does not agree with germline; a read error may underlie this. V is TRBV5-5 and J is TRBJ1-5; no reliable D call. The germline V gene has CDR1 SGHKS and CDR2 YYEKEE (reference sequence). The CDR3 totals 16 residues. The CDR3 DNA sequence: TGTGCCAGCAGATTGGCCCGAACGGGTAGCAATCAGCCCCAGCATTTT. Protein product: CASRLARTGSNQPQHF.

This clonotype was found many times. The chain recombines TRBV6-2 or TRBV6-3 with TRBJ1-1; 7 bases align to TRBD1. CDR3 length: 16 residues. Per germline, CDR1 MNHEY and CDR2 SVGEGT. Trimming removed 2 bases from V and 2 bases from J; junction bases left unmatched: 8. CDR3 sequence reads: CASSYVWGTENTEAFF. The CDR3 DNA follows: TGTGCCAGCAGTTACGTCTGGGGGACAGAAAACACTGAAGCTTTCTTT.

The chain combines TRBV19 with TRBJ2-2; 7 bases match TRBD1. CDR1 LNHDA and CDR2 SQIVND come from the germline V gene (reference sequence). The CDR3 loop spans 15 amino acids. V was pared by 6 bases and J by 0 bases, with 4 bases of the junction left unmatched. The CDR3 bases are TGTGCCAGTAGAGACGGGACAGCGAACACCGGGGAGCTGTTTTTT. It codes for CASRDGTANTGELFF.

This clonotype was observed a handful of times. The chain couples TRBV3-1 to TRBJ1-5; no clear D gene. V was clipped by 1 base and J by 6 bases, with 13 bases between them. CDR1 and CDR2 (germline): LGHDT, YNNKEL (reference sequence). CDR3 length equals 15 residues. The DNA of the CDR3 is TGTGCCAGCAGCCAAGCTTCCGCAACGGGTCAGCCCCAGCATTTT. Encoded protein: CASSQASATGQPQHF. Full variable domain (outside the CDR3, taken from reference TRBV3-1 and TRBJ1-5): DTAVSQTPKYLVTQMGNDKSIKCEQNLGHDTMYWYKQDSKKFLKIMFSYNNKELIINETVPNRFSPKSPDKAHLNLHINSLELGDSAVYFCASSQASATGQPQHFGDGTRLSIL.

This clonotype has a count of ten or more. The rearrangement uses TRBV7-2 and TRBJ1-5; possible D gene TRBD1, 5 bases. The CDR3 covers 15 residues. V shed 5 bases and J shed 5 bases, with 16 bases lying between them. Per the germline V gene, CDR1 is SGHTA and CDR2 is FQGNSA. The CDR3 region has the DNA TGTGCCAGCAGCCCGGGCCCAGGGTTCGATCAGCCCCAGCATTTT. This translates into CASSPGPGFDQPQHF.

This clonotype was found once. The chain uses TRBV7-9 and TRBJ1-2; a weak D match, TRBD1 (6 bases). CDR1 is SEHNR, CDR2 FQNEAQ, per germline (reference sequence). There are 14 residues in the CDR3. The germline V and J ends were trimmed by 7 bases and 4 bases, with 16 bases remaining between them. CDR3 in amino acids: CASTDLGGLYGYTF. The CDR3, as DNA: TGTGCCAGCACCGACTTAGGGGGGCTCTATGGCTACACCTTC.

Only a few counts were recorded for this clonotype. The gene calls are TRBV28 and TRBJ2-1; TRBD2 matches at 16 bases. This CDR3 has 15 amino acids. Looked up from germline, CDR1 is MDHEN and CDR2 is SYDVKM. The trim removed 7 bases at V and 8 bases at J, leaving 5 bases unmatched. The DNA of the CDR3 is TGTGCCAGCATCGGGACTAGCGGGAGGGTGGATGAGCAGTTCTTC. Its translation is CASIGTSGRVDEQFF.

This clonotype occurred a few times. The CDR3 DNA reads TGTGCCAGCAGCTATCCCCCTATCGGGAGAAATTCACCCCTCCACTTT. This translates into CASSYPPIGRNSPLHF. This chain connects TRBV7-2 to TRBJ1-6; D not resolved. CDR3 length: 16 amino acids. With 4 bases removed from V and 7 bases from J, the gap between germline ends came to 17 bases. Germline assignment: CDR1 SGHTA and CDR2 FQGNSA.

As to this clonotype: One end of the junction fails to match germline, which may point to a read error. The V call is TRBV7-2, the J call TRBJ2-1; unclear D gene. Germline V gene sequence: CDR1 SGHTA, CDR2 FQGNSA. The CDR3 totals 15 residues. In DNA form, the CDR3 reads TGTGCCAGCAGCTTAGGTCTAGGAATAAGAAATGAGCCGTTCTTC. Protein sequence: CASSLGLGIRNEPFF.

V is TRBV29-1 and J is TRBJ1-1, with 10 bases that match TRBD1. The CDR3 totals 12 residues. With V trimmed by 6 bases and J by 6 bases, 4 bases remained unmatched. Per the germline V gene, CDR1 is SQVTM and CDR2 is ANQGSEA. The CDR3 sequence is CSVGQGGPEAFF. Written as DNA, the CDR3 is TGCAGCGTCGGACAGGGGGGCCCTGAAGCTTTCTTT.